Each of the 3 T cell receptor beta chains below was sequenced from the same sample in a study of cytomegalovirus exposure and HLA in healthy donors. The table came from immunoSEQ multiplex PCR; TCRdb's copy has only in-frame clones and leaves some out. The table records over 150,000 clones, about 85% of them present only once. Sequencing was carried out using PBMCs. The receptors come from a young man in good health and CMV-seropositive.

The rearrangement joins TRBV6-6 to TRBJ1-2; D is unclear. Germline assignment: CDR1 MNHNY and CDR2 SVGAGI (reference sequence). Trimming cost V 6 bases and J 2 bases, with 7 bases left between them. The CDR3 runs to 12 residues. The CDR3 region is CASSLENYGYTF. CDR3 DNA: TGTGCCAGCAGCCTAGAGAACTATGGCTACACCTTC.

The chain joins TRBV18 to TRBJ2-7; 7 bases match TRBD1. Trimming at V came to 2 bases and at J to 3 bases, leaving 10 bases not matched to a gene. Germline V CDR1 and CDR2: KGHSH, LQKENI. The CDR3 is 16 residues long. The CDR3 loop reads CASSPTGDRVYYEQYF. The CDR3 nucleotides are TGTGCCAGCTCACCAACGGGTGACAGGGTTTACTACGAGCAGTACTTC.

This chain links TRBV9 with TRBJ2-7; 11 bases align to TRBD2. CDR3 length: 16 amino acids. The ends lost 0 bases at V and 4 bases at J; junction bases unmatched: 6. Germline CDR1 and CDR2: SGDLS and YYNGEE. The CDR3 spells CASSVEGTSGRYEQYF. For the CDR3, the DNA is TGTGCCAGCAGCGTAGAAGGGACTAGCGGTCGTTACGAGCAGTACTTC.